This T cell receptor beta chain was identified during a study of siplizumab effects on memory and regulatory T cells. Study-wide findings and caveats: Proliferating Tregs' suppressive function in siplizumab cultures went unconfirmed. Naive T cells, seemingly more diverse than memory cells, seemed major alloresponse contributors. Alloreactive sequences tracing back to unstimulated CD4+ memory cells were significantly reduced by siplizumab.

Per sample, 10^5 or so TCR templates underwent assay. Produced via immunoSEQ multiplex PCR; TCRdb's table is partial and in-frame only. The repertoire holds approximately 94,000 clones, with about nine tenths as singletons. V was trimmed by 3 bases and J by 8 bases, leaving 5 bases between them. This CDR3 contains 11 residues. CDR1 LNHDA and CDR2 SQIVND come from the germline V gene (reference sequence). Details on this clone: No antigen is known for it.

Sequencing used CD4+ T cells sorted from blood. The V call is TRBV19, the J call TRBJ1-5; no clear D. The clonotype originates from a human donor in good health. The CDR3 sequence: CASSIREPQHF. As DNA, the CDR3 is TGTGCCAGTAGTATCAGAGAGCCCCAGCATTTT.